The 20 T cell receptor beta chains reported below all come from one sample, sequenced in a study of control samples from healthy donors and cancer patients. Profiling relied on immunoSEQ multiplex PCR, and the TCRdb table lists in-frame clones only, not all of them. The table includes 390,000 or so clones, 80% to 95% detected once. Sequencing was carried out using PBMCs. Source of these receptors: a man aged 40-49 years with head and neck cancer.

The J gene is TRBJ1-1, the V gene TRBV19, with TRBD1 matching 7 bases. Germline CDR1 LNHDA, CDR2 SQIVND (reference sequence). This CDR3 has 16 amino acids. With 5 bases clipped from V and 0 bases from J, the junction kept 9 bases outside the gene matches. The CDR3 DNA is TGTGCCAGTAGTGGAGGGACAGCGAGAATGAACACTGAAGCTTTCTTT. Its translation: CASSGGTARMNTEAFF.

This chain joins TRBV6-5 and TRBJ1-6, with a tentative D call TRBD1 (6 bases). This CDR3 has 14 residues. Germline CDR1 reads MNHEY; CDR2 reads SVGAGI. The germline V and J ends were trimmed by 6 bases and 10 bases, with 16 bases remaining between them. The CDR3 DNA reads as TGTGCCAGCAGGGGGGAGGGGGTTAGGTCACCCCTCCACTTT. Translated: CASRGEGVRSPLHF.

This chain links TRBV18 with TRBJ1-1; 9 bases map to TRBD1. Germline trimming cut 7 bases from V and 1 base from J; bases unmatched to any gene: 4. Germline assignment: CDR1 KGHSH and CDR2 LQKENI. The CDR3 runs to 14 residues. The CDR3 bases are TGTGCCAGCTATATGACAGGGGGGAACACTGAAGCTTTCTTT. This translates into CASYMTGGNTEAFF.

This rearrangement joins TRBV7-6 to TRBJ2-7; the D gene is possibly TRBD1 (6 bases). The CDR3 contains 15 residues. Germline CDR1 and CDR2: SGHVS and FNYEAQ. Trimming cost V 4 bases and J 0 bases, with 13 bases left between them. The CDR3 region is CASSSRGGSSYEQYF. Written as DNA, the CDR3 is TGTGCCAGCAGCTCCAGGGGCGGAAGCTCCTACGAGCAGTACTTC.

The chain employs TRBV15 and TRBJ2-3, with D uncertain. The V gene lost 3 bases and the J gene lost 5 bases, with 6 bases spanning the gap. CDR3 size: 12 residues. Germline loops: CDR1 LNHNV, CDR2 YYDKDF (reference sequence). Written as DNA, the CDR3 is TGTGCCACCAGCAGTGGGGTAGATACGCAGTATTTT. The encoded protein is CATSSGVDTQYF.

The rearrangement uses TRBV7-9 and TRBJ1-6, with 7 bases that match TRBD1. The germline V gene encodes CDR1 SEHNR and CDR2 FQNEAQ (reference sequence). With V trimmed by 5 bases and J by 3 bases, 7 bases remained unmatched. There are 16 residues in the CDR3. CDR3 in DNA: TGTGCCAGCAGCCCCGGGACAGCAAGCTATAATTCACCCCTCCACTTT. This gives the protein CASSPGTASYNSPLHF.

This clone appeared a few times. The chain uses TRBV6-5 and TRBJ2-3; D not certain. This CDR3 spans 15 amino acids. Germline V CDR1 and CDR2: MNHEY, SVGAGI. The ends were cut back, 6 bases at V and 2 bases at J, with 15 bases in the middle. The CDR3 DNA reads TGTGCCAGCAGCCTACTCGATTCTCTCACAGATACGCAGTATTTT. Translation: CASSLLDSLTDTQYF.

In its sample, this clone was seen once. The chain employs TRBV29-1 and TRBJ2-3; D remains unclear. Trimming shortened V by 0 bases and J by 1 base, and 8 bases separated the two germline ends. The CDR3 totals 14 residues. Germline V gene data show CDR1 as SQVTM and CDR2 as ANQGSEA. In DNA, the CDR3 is TGCAGCGTTGAAGATCCGTCAGGCACAGATACGCAGTATTTT. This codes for CSVEDPSGTDTQYF.

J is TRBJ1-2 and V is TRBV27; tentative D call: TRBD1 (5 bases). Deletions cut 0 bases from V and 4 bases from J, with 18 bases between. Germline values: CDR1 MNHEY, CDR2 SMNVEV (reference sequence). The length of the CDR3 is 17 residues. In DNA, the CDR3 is TGTGCCAGCAGTTTATCGAGAGGGGTAGCGTTGGGCTATGGCTACACCTTC. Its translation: CASSLSRGVALGYGYTF.

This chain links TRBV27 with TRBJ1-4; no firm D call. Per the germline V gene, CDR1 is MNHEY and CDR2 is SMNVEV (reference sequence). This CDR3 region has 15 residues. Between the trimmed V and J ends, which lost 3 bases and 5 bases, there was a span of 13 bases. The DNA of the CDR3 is TGTGCCAGCAGTTTCAAGAGAGCAAGGAATGAAAAACTGTTTTTT. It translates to CASSFKRARNEKLFF.

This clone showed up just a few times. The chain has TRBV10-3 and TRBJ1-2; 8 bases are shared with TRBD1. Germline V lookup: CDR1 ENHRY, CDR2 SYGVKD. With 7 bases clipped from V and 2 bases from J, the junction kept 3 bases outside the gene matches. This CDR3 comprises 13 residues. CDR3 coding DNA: TGTGCCATCACACGGGACAGGAACTATGGCTACACCTTC. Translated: CAITRDRNYGYTF.

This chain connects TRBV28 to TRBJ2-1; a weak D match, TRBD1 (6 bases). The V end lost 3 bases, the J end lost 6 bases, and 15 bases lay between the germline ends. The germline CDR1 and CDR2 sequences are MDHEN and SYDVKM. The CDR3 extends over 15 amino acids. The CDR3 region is CASSLWQGISNEQFF. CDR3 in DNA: TGTGCCAGCAGTTTGTGGCAGGGGATAAGCAATGAGCAGTTCTTC.

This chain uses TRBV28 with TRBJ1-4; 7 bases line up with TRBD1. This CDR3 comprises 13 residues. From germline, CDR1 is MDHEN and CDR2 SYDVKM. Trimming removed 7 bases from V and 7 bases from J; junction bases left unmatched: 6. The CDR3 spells CASKGAFLEKLFF. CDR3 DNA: TGTGCCAGCAAGGGGGCGTTTCTTGAAAAACTGTTTTTT. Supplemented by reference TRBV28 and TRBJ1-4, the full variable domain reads DVKVTQSSRYLVKRTGEKVFLECVQDMDHENMFWYRQDPGLGLRLIYFSYDVKMKEKGDIPEGYSVSREKKERFSLILESASTNQTSMYLCASKGAFLEKLFFGSGTQLSVL.

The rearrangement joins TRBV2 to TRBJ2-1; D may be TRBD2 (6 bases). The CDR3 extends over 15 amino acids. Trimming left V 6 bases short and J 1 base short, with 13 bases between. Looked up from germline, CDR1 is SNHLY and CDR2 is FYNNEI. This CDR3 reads CASSSLSGSYNEQFF. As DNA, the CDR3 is TGTGCCAGCAGCTCCCTCAGCGGGTCCTACAATGAGCAGTTCTTC. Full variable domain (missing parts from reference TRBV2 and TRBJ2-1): EPEVTQTPSHQVTQMGQEVILRCVPISNHLYFYWYRQILGQKVEFLVSFYNNEISEKSEIFDDQFSVERPDGSNFTLKIRSTKLEDSAMYFCASSSLSGSYNEQFFGPGTRLTVL.

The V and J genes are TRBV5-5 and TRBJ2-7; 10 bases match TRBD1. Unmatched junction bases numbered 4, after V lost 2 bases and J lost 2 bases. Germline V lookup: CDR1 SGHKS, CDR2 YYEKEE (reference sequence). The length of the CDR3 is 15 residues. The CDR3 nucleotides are TGTGCCAGCAGCTTAGGGACAGGGGTAACCTACGAGCAGTACTTC. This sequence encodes CASSLGTGVTYEQYF.

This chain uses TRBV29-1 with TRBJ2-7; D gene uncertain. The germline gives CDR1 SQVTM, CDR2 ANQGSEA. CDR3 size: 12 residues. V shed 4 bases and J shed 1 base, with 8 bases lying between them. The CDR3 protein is CSVVEQSYEQYF. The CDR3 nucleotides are TGCAGCGTTGTCGAACAGTCCTACGAGCAGTACTTC.

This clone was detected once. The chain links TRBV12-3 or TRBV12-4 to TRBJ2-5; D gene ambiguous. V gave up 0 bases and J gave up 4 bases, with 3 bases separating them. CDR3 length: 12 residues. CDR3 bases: TGTGCCAGCAGTTTAGCTCGAGAGACCCAGTACTTC. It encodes CASSLARETQYF.

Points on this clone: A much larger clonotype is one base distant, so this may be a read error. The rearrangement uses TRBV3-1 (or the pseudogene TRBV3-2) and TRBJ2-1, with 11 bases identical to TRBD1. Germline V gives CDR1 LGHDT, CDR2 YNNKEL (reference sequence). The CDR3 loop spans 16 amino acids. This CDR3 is CASSKPGQGARNGQFF. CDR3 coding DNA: TGTGCCAGCAGCAAACCCGGACAGGGGGCGAGAAATGGGCAGTTCTTC.

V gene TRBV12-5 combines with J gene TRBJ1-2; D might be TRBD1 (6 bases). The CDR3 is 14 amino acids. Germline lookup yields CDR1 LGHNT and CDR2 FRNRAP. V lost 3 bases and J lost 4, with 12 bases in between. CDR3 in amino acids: CASGFWDIPYGYTF. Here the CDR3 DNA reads TGTGCTAGTGGTTTTTGGGACATTCCCTATGGCTACACCTTC. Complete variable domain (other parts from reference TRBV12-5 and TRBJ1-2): DARVTQTPRHKVTEMGQEVTMRCQPILGHNTVFWYRQTMMQGLELLAYFRNRAPLDDSGMPKDRFSAEMPDATLATLKIQPSEPRDSAVYFCASGFWDIPYGYTFGSGTRLTVV.

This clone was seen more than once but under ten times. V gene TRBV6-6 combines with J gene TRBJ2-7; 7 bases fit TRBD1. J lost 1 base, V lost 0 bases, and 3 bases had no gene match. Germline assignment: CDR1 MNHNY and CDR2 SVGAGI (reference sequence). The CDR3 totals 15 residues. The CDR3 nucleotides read TGTGCCAGCAGTTACTCAGGGACAGCTTCCTACGAGCAGTACTTC. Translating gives CASSYSGTASYEQYF.